The rows below give T cell receptor beta chains drawn from one sample of a study of cytomegalovirus exposure and HLA in healthy donors. Sequenced by immunoSEQ multiplex PCR; TCRdb stores in-frame clones only, minus some. The sample gives about 140,000 clones, 80% of which show up once; 2% to 2.5% is in the top ten. The sample consisted of PBMCs. The source is a man over 45 in good health and CMV-seronegative. Each CDR3 is given with its conserved first and last residue. D genes are given only for firm matches. Some rows mark clone size as missing; the rest say once, few, many or name a class of expanded clone.

clone_size	v_call	d_call	j_call	cdr3_aa	cdr3_nt
NA	TRBV28	TRBD1	TRBJ1-4	CASSPRQGIAPREKLFF	TGTGCCAGCAGCCCTCGACAGGGCATAGCCCCGCGAGAAAAACTGTTTTTT
NA	TRBV7-3	NA	TRBJ2-1	CASSPQGTPYNEQFF	TGTGCCAGCAGCCCCCAGGGGACCCCCTACAATGAGCAGTTCTTC
NA	TRBV5-1	NA	TRBJ1-1	CASSLDGGSPTEAFF	TGCGCCAGCAGCTTGGACGGGGGAAGTCCCACTGAAGCTTTCTTT
NA	TRBV4-1	TRBD1	TRBJ2-7	CASSLRDRAYEQYF	TGCGCCAGCAGCCTCCGGGACAGAGCCTACGAGCAGTACTTC
NA	TRBV5-8	TRBD2	TRBJ2-5	CASSSRGLAGGLETQYF	TGTGCCAGCAGCTCCCGCGGACTAGCGGGAGGGCTTGAGACCCAGTACTTC
once	TRBV5-1	NA	TRBJ2-1	CASSFDNEQFF	TGCGCCAGCAGCTTCGACAATGAGCAGTTCTTC
NA	TRBV7-2	NA	TRBJ1-1	CASIRPGGTEAFF	TGTGCCAGCATACGGCCGGGGGGCACTGAAGCTTTCTTT
NA	TRBV4-2	NA	TRBJ1-1	CASSQDAVQTEAFF	TGTGCCAGCAGCCAAGATGCGGTTCAGACTGAAGCTTTCTTT
NA	TRBV7-2	NA	TRBJ2-7	CASSFSWTRSYEQYF	TGTGCCAGCAGCTTCTCCTGGACACGTTCCTACGAGCAGTACTTC
once	TRBV30	NA	TRBJ2-1	CAWSRKRNYNEQFF	TGTGCCTGGAGTCGGAAGCGGAACTACAATGAGCAGTTCTTC